Listed below are T cell receptor beta chains from one sample, sequenced in a study of T cells expressing NK-cell markers. No DNA is given; TCRdb re-called the 5' RACE reads and lists each CDR3 protein once. The sample spans some 390,000 distinct CDR3 sequences; the ten largest clones claim about 10%. Sequenced input: blood T cells: a sorted CD56 or NKG2C T cell subset, CD4+ or CD8+ T cells, or bulk PBMC T cells (not recorded which). The receptors originated from a woman aged 45-65 years in good health. Both conserved end residues are part of each CDR3.

>TRBJ1-5|TRBV7-2
CASSTLVTSPGGDQPQHF
>TRBJ2-5|TRBV11-3
CASSPPGQGGLRETQYF
>TRBJ2-3|TRBV29-1
CSVEEGRYRTDTQYF
>TRBJ1-1|TRBV15
CATSRDRGVGTEAFF
>TRBJ1-2|TRBV27
CASRPAGPLTYTF
>TRBJ2-3|TRBV7-2
CASSPGLAGGPRYTQYF
>TRBJ2-1|TRBV20-1
CSARPFGGARAYNEQFF
>TRBJ2-2|TRBV29-1
CSGRVAGNTGELFF
>TRBJ2-4|TRBV5-6
CASSLNRLAKNIQYF
>TRBJ2-1|TRBV14
CASSHWRDEQFF
>TRBJ2-5|TRBV18
CASSPPGLEQETQYF
>TRBJ2-7|TRBV15
CATSRTPGTVAYEQYF
>TRBJ2-1|TRBV27
CASSLSGGSVNEQFF
>TRBJ2-7|TRBV29-1
CSVAILGGSYEQYF
>TRBJ2-2|TRBV11-3
CASSTYSTGVNTGELFF
>TRBJ2-1|TRBV12-3/TRBV12-4
CASSSRQGREQFF
>TRBJ1-3|TRBV20-1
CSARTTGNTIYF
>TRBJ2-1|TRBV4-1
CASSHNRERYNEQFF
>TRBJ2-1|TRBV3-1
CASSQMIASYNEQFF
>TRBJ1-1|TRBV5-5
CASSTGTGGAGEAFF
>TRBJ2-1|TRBV6-5
CASSLTWPNEQFF
>TRBJ2-7|TRBV19
CASSTPGLHYEQYF
>TRBJ2-6|TRBV12-3/TRBV12-4
CASSPDVPNVLTF
>TRBJ2-1|TRBV11-2
CASSRRSGTSRGDEQFF
>TRBJ1-1|TRBV29-1
CSVELNTEAFF
>TRBJ1-2|TRBV7-2
CASSAPTGVLYGYTF
>TRBJ2-3|TRBV6-5
CASSLAETNTDTQYF
>TRBJ1-5|TRBV5-8
CASSLGQGQNQPQHF
>TRBJ2-1|TRBV9
CASSVERGSTQFF
>TRBJ1-1|TRBV29-1
CSVAAGYNTEAFF
>TRBJ2-1|TRBV7-2
CASRLPGGRNEQFF
>TRBJ1-2|TRBV5-1
CASSKAKFETYGYTF
>TRBJ2-4|TRBV27
CASKDLAGARANIQYF
>TRBJ1-2|TRBV5-1
CASSLGGPGQGGGYTF
>TRBJ1-4|TRBV7-8
CASSDDMNFEKLFF
>TRBJ2-1|TRBV11-1
CASSDGFNEQFF
>TRBJ1-5|TRBV5-1
CASRQGPNSNQPQHF
>TRBJ2-1|TRBV5-5
CASSWAEGEQFF
>TRBJ2-3|TRBV18
CASSPGEKGTDTQYF
>TRBJ2-2|TRBV7-2
CASSLAPLVGELFF
>TRBJ2-7|TRBV4-1
CASSPRLGHEQYF
>TRBJ2-1|TRBV12-3/TRBV12-4
CASSLALSGNGNEQFF
>TRBJ2-1|TRBV11-2
CASSLVKGGQHNEQFF
>TRBJ2-1|TRBV10-3
CAISGGSLDNEQFF
>TRBJ2-7|TRBV29-1
CSVEVLAGYEQYF
>TRBJ2-3|TRBV27
CASSLPDDTQYF
>TRBJ2-3|TRBV7-9
CASSLLTGPDTQYF
>TRBJ2-5|TRBV2
CASTAGREETQYF
>TRBJ2-7|TRBV4-1
CASSPLGTSSYEQYF
>TRBJ2-2|TRBV12-5
CASTFNTGELFF
>TRBJ1-5|TRBV27
CASSPGTGRNQPQHF